The T cell receptor (beta chain) described here comes from a study of T cell responses to AZD1222 COVID-19 vaccine (dated by TCRdb to about 2021). Background for the entire study: Because spike-specific TCR depth and breadth did not differ between the two schedules, AZD1222 recipients who got a second dose at roughly 4 weeks were pooled with those who got a second dose at roughly 12 weeks. Trial participants were enrolled into age subgroups of 18-55, 56-69 and 70-plus years, which contained about 160, 30 and 59 TCR-sequenced participants, respectively. A total of roughly 240 trial participants underwent TCR sequencing, of whom some 210 received two doses of AZD1222 and approximately 25 received two doses of the MenACWY control vaccine. Results and caveats for the whole study, not just this receptor: The vaccine-associated CD4 TCRs covered the entire spike protein, and the dominant responses fell in regions 160-218 and 743-854. Reportedly, close to half of the unique spike-specific TCRs recognized epitopes lying outside the regions that are mutated in the B.1.351 and B.1.1.7 variants. Because no samples from the day 14 peak response were available, repertoires could be characterized only after the peak T cell response. After two AZD1222 doses, both the breadth and the depth of spike-specific TCRs were significantly higher than at day 0 and than in MenACWY recipients. Conclusions about previously exposed vaccinees are limited because only a handful of AZD1222 recipients were SARS-CoV-2 seropositive at baseline. Participants were mostly white British and included more females than males, and it was suggested by the authors that clonal diversity may have been underestimated. In the small 56-69-year group, the increase in depth fell short of significance, most likely because of low power.

Reading from cysteine to phenylalanine, the CDR3 counts 15 amino acids. Here the CDR3 DNA is all that survives: 45 bases in frame from base 1. According to the germline V gene, CDR1 reads KGHSH and CDR2 reads LQKENI. For this chain, trimming is 3 bases at the V end and 6 bases at the J end, and the number of junction bases without a gene match is 6. On this clone itself: Its recognized antigen is unknown. One base away there is no much larger clone; base qualities are not given.

Explained via the paper, the time point label denotes: baseline before first vaccination. Vaccinee samples came from UK trials COV001 and COV002, including a single-blind randomized controlled phase 2/3 trial of AZD1222 (ChAdOx1 nCoV-19) in healthy adults. For TCRbeta chain sequencing, PBMC samples were collected from trial participants at day 0 and at day 28 after the second dose. The CDR3 regions of human TCRbeta chains were analyzed by immunosequencing. The paper's data handling went like this. Repertoire TCRs were checked for matches against a reference library of SARS-CoV-2-specific TCRs that had been generated using the MIRA antigen-specificity platform. Breadth meant the fraction of unique TCRs that were SARS-CoV-2-associated, whereas depth meant the fraction of total T cells that were SARS-CoV-2-associated. Using the MIRA data, each spike-specific TCR was mapped to the spike region that the TCR reacts to and placed in a CD4 or CD8 class. Log10-transformed breadth and depth values were compared by one-way ANOVA with Sidak's multiple comparisons tests. The clones in this table, taken by TCRdb from immuneACCESS, are in-frame only. Not every clone is retained; where verified, under half of the shortfall comes from an unresolved V gene, and the cause of the rest is unknown. V, J and clone size reflect that table, while D and trimming were determined from the DNA. This sample gives roughly 100,000 clones in total; roughly 88% of them show up just once. Under 3% of the sample lies in the top ten.

Source: peripheral blood, taken on day 0 of AZD1222 vaccination. This sequence originates from an adult in good health. The chain links TRBV18 with TRBJ2-2, and TRBD1 matches 8 of the central bases. The CDR3 region has the sequence CASSPAGGAAGELFF. The DNA reads TGTGCCAGCTCACCCGCAGGGGGCGCGGCCGGGGAGCTGTTTTTT.